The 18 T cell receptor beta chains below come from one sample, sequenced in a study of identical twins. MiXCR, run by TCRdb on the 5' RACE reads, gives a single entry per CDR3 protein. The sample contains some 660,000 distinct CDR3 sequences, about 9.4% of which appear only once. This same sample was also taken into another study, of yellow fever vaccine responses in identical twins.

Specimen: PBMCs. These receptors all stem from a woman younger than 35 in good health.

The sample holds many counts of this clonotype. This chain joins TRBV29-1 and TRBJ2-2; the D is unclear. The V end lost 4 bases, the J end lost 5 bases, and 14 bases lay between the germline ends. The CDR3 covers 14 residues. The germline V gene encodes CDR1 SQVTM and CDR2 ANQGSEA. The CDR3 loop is CSVVKGWNTGELFF. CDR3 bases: TGCAGCGTTGTTAAAGGGTGGAATACCGGGGAGCTGTTTTTT.

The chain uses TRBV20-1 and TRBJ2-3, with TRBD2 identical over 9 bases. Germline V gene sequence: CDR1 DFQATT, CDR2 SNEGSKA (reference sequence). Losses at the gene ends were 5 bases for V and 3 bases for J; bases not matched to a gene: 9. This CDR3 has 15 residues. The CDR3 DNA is TGCAGTGCTCATGCTAGCGGGATCGGGACAGATACGCAGTATTTT. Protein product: CSAHASGIGTDTQYF.

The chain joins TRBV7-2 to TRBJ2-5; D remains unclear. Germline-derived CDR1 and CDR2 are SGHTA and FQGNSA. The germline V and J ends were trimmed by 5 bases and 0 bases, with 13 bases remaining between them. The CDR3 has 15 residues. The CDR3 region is CASSLGSWYQETQYF. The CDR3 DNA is TGTGCCAGCAGCCTAGGTTCTTGGTACCAAGAGACCCAGTACTTC.

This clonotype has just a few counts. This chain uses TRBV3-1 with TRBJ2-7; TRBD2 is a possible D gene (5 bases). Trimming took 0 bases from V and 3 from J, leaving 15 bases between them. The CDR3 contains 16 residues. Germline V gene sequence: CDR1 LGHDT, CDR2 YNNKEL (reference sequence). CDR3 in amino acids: CASSQEKDWRYYEQYF. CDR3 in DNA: TGTGCCAGCAGCCAAGAAAAGGACTGGCGGTACTACGAGCAGTACTTC.

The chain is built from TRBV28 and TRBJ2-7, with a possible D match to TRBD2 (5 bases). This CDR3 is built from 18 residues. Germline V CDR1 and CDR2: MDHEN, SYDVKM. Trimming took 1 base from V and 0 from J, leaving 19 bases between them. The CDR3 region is CASSLSSSEGGISYEQYF. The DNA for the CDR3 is TGTGCCAGCAGTTTATCATCATCCGAGGGTGGAATCTCCTACGAGCAGTACTTC.

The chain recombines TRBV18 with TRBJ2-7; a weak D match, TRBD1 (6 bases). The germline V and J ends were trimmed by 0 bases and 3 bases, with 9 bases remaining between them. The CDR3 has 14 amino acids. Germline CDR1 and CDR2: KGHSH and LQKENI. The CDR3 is CASSPPGAIYEQYF. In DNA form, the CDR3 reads TGTGCCAGCTCACCACCGGGGGCGATCTACGAGCAGTACTTC.

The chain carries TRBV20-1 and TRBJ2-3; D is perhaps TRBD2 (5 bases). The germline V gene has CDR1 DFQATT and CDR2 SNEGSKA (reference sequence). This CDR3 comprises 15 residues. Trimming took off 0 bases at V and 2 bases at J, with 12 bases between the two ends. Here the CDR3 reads CSARDGLPVTDTQYF. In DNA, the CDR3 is TGCAGTGCTAGAGACGGACTCCCAGTCACAGATACGCAGTATTTT.

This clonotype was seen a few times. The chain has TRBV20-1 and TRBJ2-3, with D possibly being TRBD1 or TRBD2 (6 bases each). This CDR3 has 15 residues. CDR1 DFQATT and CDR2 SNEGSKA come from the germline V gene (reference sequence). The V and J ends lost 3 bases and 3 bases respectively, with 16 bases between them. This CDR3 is CSASVPRGLTDTQYF. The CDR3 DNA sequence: TGCAGTGCTAGTGTTCCCCGGGGGCTGACAGATACGCAGTATTTT.

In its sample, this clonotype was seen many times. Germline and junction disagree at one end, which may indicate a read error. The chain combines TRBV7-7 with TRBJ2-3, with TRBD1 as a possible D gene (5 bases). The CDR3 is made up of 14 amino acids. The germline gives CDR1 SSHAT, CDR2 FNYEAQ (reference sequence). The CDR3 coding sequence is TGTGCTAGCAGCTTAGGGGCAGGGTTGGATACGCAGTATTTT. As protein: CASSLGAGLDTQYF.

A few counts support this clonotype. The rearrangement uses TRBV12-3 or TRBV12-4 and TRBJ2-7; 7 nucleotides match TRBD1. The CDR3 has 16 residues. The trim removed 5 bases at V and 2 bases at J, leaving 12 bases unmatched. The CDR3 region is CASSPNTGAPTYEQYF. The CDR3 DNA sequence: TGTGCCAGCAGTCCCAACACAGGGGCCCCTACCTACGAGCAGTACTTC.

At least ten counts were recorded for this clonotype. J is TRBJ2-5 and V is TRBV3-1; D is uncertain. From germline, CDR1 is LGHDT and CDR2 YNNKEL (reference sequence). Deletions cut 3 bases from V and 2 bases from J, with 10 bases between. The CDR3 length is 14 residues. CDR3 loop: CASSHPKPQETQYF. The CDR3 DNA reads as TGTGCCAGCAGCCATCCCAAACCTCAAGAGACCCAGTACTTC.

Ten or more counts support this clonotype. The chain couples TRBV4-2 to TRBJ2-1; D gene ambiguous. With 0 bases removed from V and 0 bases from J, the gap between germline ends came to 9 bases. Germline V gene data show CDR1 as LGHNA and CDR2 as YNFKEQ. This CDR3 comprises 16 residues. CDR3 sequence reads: CASSQEVASSYNEQFF. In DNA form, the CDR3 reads TGTGCCAGCAGCCAAGAAGTAGCCAGCTCCTACAATGAGCAGTTCTTC.

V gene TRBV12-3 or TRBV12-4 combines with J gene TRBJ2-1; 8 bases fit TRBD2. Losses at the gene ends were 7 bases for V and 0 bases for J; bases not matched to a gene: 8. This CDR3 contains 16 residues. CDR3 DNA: TGTGCCAGCACGGTACCGGGACTAGTCTCCTACAATGAGCAGTTCTTC. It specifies CASTVPGLVSYNEQFF.

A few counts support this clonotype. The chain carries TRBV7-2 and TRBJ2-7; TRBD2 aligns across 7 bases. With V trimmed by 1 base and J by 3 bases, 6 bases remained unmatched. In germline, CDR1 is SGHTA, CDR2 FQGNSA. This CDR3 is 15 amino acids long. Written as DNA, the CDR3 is TGTGCCAGCAGCTTAGAGTCTAGCGGCAACTACGAGCAGTACTTC. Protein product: CASSLESSGNYEQYF.

CDR3 sequence (DNA): TGCGCCAGCAGCTTGAGTCTAGCGGGAGACACCGGGGAGCTGTTTTTT. This translates into CASSLSLAGDTGELFF. The chain employs TRBV5-1 and TRBJ2-2; 10 positions agree with TRBD2. CDR1 and CDR2 from the germline V gene are SGHRS and YFSETQ. After removal of 1 base from V and 3 bases from J, the junction contained 3 bases not matched to a gene. The CDR3 has 16 amino acids.

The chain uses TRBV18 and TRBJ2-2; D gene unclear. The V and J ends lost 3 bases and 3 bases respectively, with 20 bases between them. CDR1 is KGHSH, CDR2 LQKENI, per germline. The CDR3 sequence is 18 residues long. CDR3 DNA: TGTGCCAGCTCACCGTACTCTCCGACGCCTCTCGACACCGGGGAGCTGTTTTTT. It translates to CASSPYSPTPLDTGELFF.

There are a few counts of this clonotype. The DNA for the CDR3 is TGTGCCAGCAGTTTATCCGGGGGGGCGAATGAGCAGTTCTTC. Its translation is CASSLSGGANEQFF. The genes are TRBV27 and TRBJ2-1; 8 nucleotides align to TRBD2. The germline gives CDR1 MNHEY, CDR2 SMNVEV (reference sequence). V shed 0 bases and J 7 bases; nucleotides not matched to a gene: 2. The CDR3 runs to 14 residues.

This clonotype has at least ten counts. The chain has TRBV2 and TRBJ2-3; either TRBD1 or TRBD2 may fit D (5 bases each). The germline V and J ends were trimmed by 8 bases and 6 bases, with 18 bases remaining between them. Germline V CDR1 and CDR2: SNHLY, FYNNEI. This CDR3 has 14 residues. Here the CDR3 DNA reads TGTGCCAGCTCTGGCGTTACTGGGACGGATACGCAGTATTTT. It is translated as CASSGVTGTDTQYF.